The present T cell receptor beta chain was sequenced within a study of cytomegalovirus exposure and HLA in healthy donors. The CDR3 extends over 13 amino acids. The germline V gene has CDR1 LNHNV and CDR2 YYDKDF (reference sequence). V was pared by 4 bases and J by 8 bases, with 5 bases of the junction left unmatched. Here immunoSEQ multiplex PCR was the method, and the copy in TCRdb shows in-frame clones only, minus some. The repertoire holds about 65,000 clones, with about 90% as singletons. This clonotype was sampled from a woman between 18 and 29 years old in good health and CMV-seronegative. The chain carries TRBV15 and TRBJ2-1; TRBD2 agrees at 7 bases. The material sequenced was PBMCs. CDR3 loop: CATSILGGDEQFF. In nucleotides, the CDR3 is TGTGCCACCAGCATCTTGGGGGGGGATGAGCAGTTCTTC.